A selection of T cell receptor beta chains follows, all from one sample in a study of cytomegalovirus exposure and HLA in healthy donors. Libraries were prepared by immunoSEQ multiplex PCR; TCRdb keeps only in-frame clonotypes and omits some of them. The sample shows approximately 82,000 clones, 85% to 95% of them seen only once. Sequenced sample: PBMCs. The receptors derive from a woman aged 18-35 years in good health and CMV-seronegative. The CDR3 runs from the conserved cysteine through the conserved F or W. The D gene is left open where the match is weak. Clone size is shown for a subset of rows, as once, few, many or a class of expanded clone.

16	.	TRBD2	TRBV6-6	TRBJ2-1	TGTGCCAGCGGGAGAACAGGTAGCGGGGGGCCCGGTGAGCAGTTCTTC	CASGRTGSGGPGEQFF
14	.	.	TRBV27	TRBJ1-1	TGTGCCAGCAGTTTCCGGGAATATGGCACTGAAGCTTTCTTT	CASSFREYGTEAFF
14	once	.	TRBV6-1	TRBJ2-7	TGTGCCAGCAGTGAAAGTGGCGGGCCCAGCGAGCAGTACTTC	CASSESGGPSEQYF
14	.	TRBD2	TRBV2	TRBJ2-3	TGTGCCAGCAGGATTAGCGGGGGCGCAGATACGCAGTATTTT	CASRISGGADTQYF
14	.	.	TRBV6-5	TRBJ1-2	TGTGCCAGCACTAAGGGGGGGAGAATCGATGGCTACACCTTC	CASTKGGRIDGYTF
16	.	TRBD2	TRBV7-2	TRBJ2-7	TGTGCCAGCAGCTTAGTAGCTAGCGGGGGGGCGGGGGAGCAGTACTTC	CASSLVASGGAGEQYF
15	many	TRBD2	TRBV11-3	TRBJ2-3	TGTGCCAGCAGCTTACTAGCGGGAGGGCTGGATACGCAGTATTTT	CASSLLAGGLDTQYF
15	once	TRBD2	TRBV6-1	TRBJ2-5	TGTGCCAGCAGTGAAACTAGCGGGGGGGCAGAGACCCAGTACTTC	CASSETSGGAETQYF
14	.	.	TRBV14	TRBJ1-5	TGTGCCAGCAGCGCCACAGGGTACAATCAGCCCCAGCATTTT	CASSATGYNQPQHF
12	.	.	TRBV29-1	TRBJ2-1	TGCAGCGTTGAGAGTAGCAGGGATGAGCAGTTCTTC	CSVESSRDEQFF
14	.	TRBD1	TRBV6-5	TRBJ2-7	TGTGCCAGCAGTAATGGACAGGGTACCTACGAGCAGTACTTC	CASSNGQGTYEQYF
14	.	TRBD1	TRBV4-1	TRBJ1-1	TGCGCCAGCAGCCAAGGCCCAGGGGGTACTGAAGCTTTCTTT	CASSQGPGGTEAFF
15	.	.	TRBV30	TRBJ1-1	TGTGCCTGGAGTGTTGAGATCAGGGTGGTCACTGAAGCTTTCTTT	CAWSVEIRVVTEAFF
14	.	.	TRBV5-1	TRBJ1-5	TGCGCCAGCAGCTTGGGGGGGGGCAATCAGCCCCAGCATTTT	CASSLGGGNQPQHF
11	.	.	TRBV5-8	TRBJ1-2	TGTGCCAGCAGCTTTGGCCTCGGCTACACCTTC	CASSFGLGYTF
14	.	TRBD1	TRBV2	TRBJ1-5	TGTGCCAGCAGTGAAGAGGGGGCCCGTCAGCCCCAGCATTTT	CASSEEGARQPQHF
15	.	TRBD1	TRBV19	TRBJ1-5	TGTGCCAGTAGTATCCCCACAGGGGGCAATCAGCCCCAGCATTTT	CASSIPTGGNQPQHF
15	.	TRBD1	TRBV6-1	TRBJ1-1	TGTGCCAGCAGTGTTCGGATAGGGGGCTGGTCTGAAGCTTTCTTT	CASSVRIGGWSEAFF
14	.	.	TRBV5-6	TRBJ2-1	TGTGCCAGCAGCTTGGGAGGGGGATACAATGAGCAGTTCTTC	CASSLGGGYNEQFF
14	once	.	TRBV6-5	TRBJ1-1	TGTGCCAGCATCCAGGGCAGGGTAGGGACTGAAGCTTTCTTT	CASIQGRVGTEAFF
18	.	TRBD1	TRBV12-5	TRBJ2-5	TGTGCTAGTGGTTTGGGGACCCTAACGACAGGGGACCAAGAGACCCAGTACTTC	CASGLGTLTTGDQETQYF
13	.	.	TRBV19	TRBJ2-3	TGTGCCAGTATCGGTCTGAGCACAGATACGCAGTATTTT	CASIGLSTDTQYF
15	.	.	TRBV9	TRBJ1-1	TGTGCCAGCAGCGTAGGTGAGGGCAGGAACACTGAAGCTTTCTTT	CASSVGEGRNTEAFF
13	.	TRBD1	TRBV7-2	TRBJ1-2	TGTGCCAGCAGCCCGCCAGGGGGCTATGGCTACACCTTC	CASSPPGGYGYTF
18	.	TRBD1	TRBV18	TRBJ1-4	TGTGCCAGCTCATTTACCGGGACAGCCAGCCCAACTAATGAAAAACTGTTTTTT	CASSFTGTASPTNEKLFF
14	.	TRBD1	TRBV28	TRBJ2-2	TGTGCCAGCAGTAGGACAGGGGGCGTCGGGGAGCTGTTTTTT	CASSRTGGVGELFF
18	.	TRBD1	TRBV4-3	TRBJ1-6	TGCGCCAGCAGCCAAGATCCCTCCCTTCAGACAGGGAATTCACCCCTCCACTTT	CASSQDPSLQTGNSPLHF
14	.	TRBD1	TRBV19	TRBJ1-5	TGTGCCAGTAGTATCCGGACAGGGGGTCAGCCCCAGCATTTT	CASSIRTGGQPQHF
12	.	.	TRBV28	TRBJ2-7	TGTGCCAGCAGTTCCGGCTCCTACGAGCAGTACTTC	CASSSGSYEQYF
15	.	.	TRBV5-8	TRBJ1-2	TGTGCCAGCAGCTTGGTGGGGGCTCCGATATATGGCTACACCTTC	CASSLVGAPIYGYTF
17	.	.	TRBV11-2	TRBJ1-3	TGTGCCAGCAGCTTAGATCGAACGGGGTCGCCTGGAAACACCATATATTTT	CASSLDRTGSPGNTIYF
14	.	.	TRBV9	TRBJ2-5	TGTGCCAGCGGAGGGGGCCAACCGCAAGAGACCCAGTACTTC	CASGGGQPQETQYF
15	.	TRBD1	TRBV4-1	TRBJ2-7	TGCGCCAGCGGAACAGGGGGAGGAGGGGCCTACGAGCAGTACTTC	CASGTGGGGAYEQYF
15	.	TRBD1	TRBV5-1	TRBJ1-5	TGCGCCAGCAGCTGGCAGGGGGGTGGAAATCAGCCCCAGCATTTT	CASSWQGGGNQPQHF
14	.	.	TRBV19	TRBJ2-1	TGTGCCAGTAGTAAGCAACAGGGAGCCAATGAGCAGTTCTTC	CASSKQQGANEQFF
16	.	TRBD2	TRBV7-2	TRBJ2-3	TGTGCCAGCAGCTCCTATACTAGCGGGGGCACAGATACGCAGTATTTT	CASSSYTSGGTDTQYF
13	.	.	TRBV4-3	TRBJ2-3	TGCGCCAGCAGCCCTAGGGCGGGGGATACGCAGTATTTT	CASSPRAGDTQYF
13	.	TRBD1	TRBV6-5	TRBJ1-6	TGTGCCAGCAGGGACAGGGTGGGTTCACCCCTCCACTTT	CASRDRVGSPLHF
16	once	TRBD1	TRBV5-1	TRBJ2-7	TGCGCCAGCAGCTTGAGGGGGCGGTCTTACTCCTACGAGCAGTACTTC	CASSLRGRSYSYEQYF
14	.	.	TRBV12-2	TRBJ2-5	TGTGCAAGTCGCTTGCTAGCGGCCCAAGAGACCCAGTACTTC	CASRLLAAQETQYF
16	.	TRBD1	TRBV5-1	TRBJ1-1	TGCGCCAGCAGTCAGGACAGGGGGGGGTTGGGCACTGAAGCTTTCTTT	CASSQDRGGLGTEAFF
15	.	TRBD2	TRBV9	TRBJ2-3	TGTGCCAGCAGCGGAAGCGGGGGGGCCACAGATACGCAGTATTTT	CASSGSGGATDTQYF
15	.	.	TRBV5-1	TRBJ2-1	TGCGCCAGCAGCTTGGCCGGGAACCCCTACAATGAGCAGTTCTTC	CASSLAGNPYNEQFF
13	.	.	TRBV10-2	TRBJ1-2	TGCGCCAGCAGTGAGCAGGCCAACTATGGCTACACCTTC	CASSEQANYGYTF
16	.	TRBD2	TRBV19	TRBJ2-3	TGTGCCAGTAGTGGTCGACTAGCGGAGAGCACAGATACGCAGTATTTT	CASSGRLAESTDTQYF
11	.	.	TRBV28	TRBJ1-2	TGTGCCAGCAGTTGGGCAGGCGGCTACACCTTC	CASSWAGGYTF
16	.	TRBD1	TRBV9	TRBJ1-6	TGTGCCAGCAGTCAGACAGGGAACTCCTATAATTCACCCCTCCACTTT	CASSQTGNSYNSPLHF
14	.	.	TRBV6-6	TRBJ2-1	TGTGCCAGCAGTTACGGGGGGGCTTGGGATGAGCAGTTCTTC	CASSYGGAWDEQFF
14	.	.	TRBV4-1	TRBJ2-1	TGCGCCAGCAGCCGACTAGGTCTGGGGAGTGAGCAGTTCTTC	CASSRLGLGSEQFF